The clone carrying this T cell receptor beta chain has a handful of counts. From germline, CDR1 is MGHDK and CDR2 SYGVNS. V dropped 3 bases and J dropped 2 bases, with 17 bases sitting between them. CDR3 size: 16 residues. This sample is drawn from a study of control samples from healthy donors and cancer patients. Method: immunoSEQ multiplex PCR; TCRdb's copy keeps in-frame clones and lacks some. The sample has over 100,000 clones, just over 90% seen once. The sequencing input was blood. The V gene is TRBV25-1, the J gene TRBJ2-7; the D is unclear. The receptor was derived from a woman under 30 in good health. CDR3 sequence: CASSDRHGSHTYEQYF. DNA for the CDR3: TGTGCCAGCAGTGACCGCCACGGATCACACACCTACGAGCAGTACTTC.